The 21 T cell receptor beta chains given below trace back to one sample, sequenced in a study of CD8 T cells in ankylosing spondylitis. Via MiXCR, TCRdb re-called the 5' RACE reads, giving one row per CDR3 protein. The sample shows more than 95,000 distinct CDR3 sequences, roughly 8.3% of them seen only once. The sample was blood, either unsorted or a sorted T cell fraction (not recorded which). Receptors were obtained from a male donor with ankylosing spondylitis or in good health (not recorded which).

This clonotype was counted at least ten times. This chain links TRBV7-3 with TRBJ1-2; TRBD1 agrees at 10 bases. From germline, CDR1 is SGHTA and CDR2 FQGTGA. The CDR3 loop spans 14 amino acids. V shed 6 bases and J 4 bases; nucleotides not matched to a gene: 5. CDR3 sequence: CASSQTGGSYGYTF. The CDR3 nucleotides read TGTGCCAGCAGTCAGACAGGGGGCAGCTATGGCTACACCTTC.

This chain uses TRBV3-1 with TRBJ2-2, with unresolved D. Deletions cut 4 bases from V and 6 bases from J, with 9 bases between. Germline lookup yields CDR1 LGHDT and CDR2 YNNKEL (reference sequence). The CDR3 loop spans 13 amino acids. In DNA form, the CDR3 reads TGTGCCAGCAGCCGTCTGCTTGCCGGGGAGCTGTTTTTT. It translates to CASSRLLAGELFF.

Note on this clonotype: This could be a read error, since a much larger clone is one nucleotide away. The chain joins TRBV7-2 to TRBJ2-4, with D hard to call. Germline CDR1 reads SGHTA; CDR2 reads FQGNSA. The CDR3 is 15 residues long. As DNA, the CDR3 is TGTGCCAGCAGCTTAGGAAGAGGTGCCCAAAACAGTCAGTACTTC. Translation gives CASSLGRGAQNSQYF.

This clonotype was seen ten or more times. The chain uses TRBV12-3 or TRBV12-4 and TRBJ1-3; tentatively, D is TRBD1 (6 bases). V was trimmed by 6 bases and J by 0 bases, leaving 18 bases between them. The CDR3 has 17 residues. The CDR3 reads CASRIGGRTSSGNTIYF. The DNA of the CDR3 is TGTGCCAGCAGGATTGGGGGCAGGACGAGCTCTGGAAACACCATATATTTT.

At least ten counts were recorded for this clonotype. J is TRBJ1-1 and V is TRBV5-1; D possibly corresponds to TRBD1 (6 bases). Germline CDR1 SGHRS, CDR2 YFSETQ. Trimming shortened V by 4 bases and J by 2 bases, and 12 bases separated the two germline ends. CDR3 size: 14 residues. CDR3 residues: CASSRGQTNTEAFF. CDR3 DNA sequence: TGCGCCAGCAGCAGAGGACAGACTAACACTGAAGCTTTCTTT.

This clonotype occurred many times. This chain links TRBV18 with TRBJ2-4; 8 nucleotides align to TRBD1. The CDR3 sequence is 15 residues long. Trimming removed 3 bases from V and 3 bases from J; junction bases left unmatched: 4. Germline assignment: CDR1 KGHSH and CDR2 LQKENI. CDR3 sequence (DNA): TGTGCCAGCTCACCGATGGACAGGGTCAAAAACATTCAGTACTTC. Translated, it gives CASSPMDRVKNIQYF.

The sample holds many counts of this clonotype. The chain uses TRBV7-9 and TRBJ2-1, with TRBD1 identical over 7 bases. V lost 8 bases to trimming and J lost 5 bases; unmatched junction nucleotides: 12. The CDR3 contains 15 residues. In germline, CDR1 is SEHNR, CDR2 FQNEAQ (reference sequence). The CDR3 nucleotides are TGTGCCAGCTTCAGGAGAGGACAGGTTAACAATGAGCAGTTCTTC. Amino acids: CASFRRGQVNNEQFF.

In its sample, this clonotype was seen many times. The chain employs TRBV5-1 and TRBJ1-6; D gene ambiguous. CDR1 and CDR2 from the germline V gene are SGHRS and YFSETQ. This CDR3 comprises 14 residues. Trimming shortened V by 3 bases and J by 8 bases, and 12 bases separated the two germline ends. The CDR3 DNA is TGCGCCAGCAGCTCCGGGCAGTCGGATTCACCCCTCCACTTT. Its protein is CASSSGQSDSPLHF.

At least ten counts were recorded for this clonotype. The rearrangement links TRBV5-5 to TRBJ2-2; the D is unclear. V was cut by 2 bases and J by 6 bases, with 5 bases left in between. The germline V gene has CDR1 SGHKS and CDR2 YYEKEE (reference sequence). This CDR3 spans 12 amino acids. CDR3 residues: CASSFKAGELFF. Here the CDR3 DNA reads TGTGCCAGCAGCTTTAAAGCCGGGGAGCTGTTTTTT. Filled out from reference TRBV5-5 and TRBJ2-2, the complete variable domain reads DAGVTQSPTHLIKTRGQQVTLRCSPISGHKSVSWYQQVLGQGPQFIFQYYEKEERGRGNFPDRFSARQFPNYSSELNVNALLLGDSALYLCASSFKAGELFFGEGSRLTVL.

The sample holds many counts of this clonotype. The chain carries TRBV5-1 and TRBJ1-4; TRBD1 might be the D (5 bases). The length of the CDR3 is 14 residues. Germline assignment: CDR1 SGHRS and CDR2 YFSETQ. The V gene lost 4 bases and the J gene lost 10 bases, with 17 bases spanning the gap. The CDR3 loop is CASSPQGQPGKLFF. The CDR3 DNA reads TGCGCCAGCAGCCCTCAGGGCCAGCCGGGAAAACTGTTTTTT.

This clonotype has ten or more counts. V and J are TRBV12-3 or TRBV12-4 and TRBJ1-4; no clear D. This CDR3 has 15 amino acids. The V gene lost 1 base and the J gene lost 0 bases, with 6 bases spanning the gap. The CDR3 sequence: CASSLGDATNEKLFF. The DNA of the CDR3 is TGTGCCAGCAGTTTAGGAGACGCAACTAATGAAAAACTGTTTTTT.

This clonotype has more than one count but fewer than ten. The chain uses TRBV20-1 and TRBJ2-1; 7 nucleotides match TRBD2. CDR3 length equals 15 residues. Germline-derived CDR1 and CDR2 are DFQATT and SNEGSKA (reference sequence). Trimming cost V 3 bases and J 2 bases; bases outside gene matches: 7. The CDR3 DNA is TGCAGTGCTAGTGGGGGGGGTTACACCTACAATGAGCAGTTCTTC. Translating it yields CSASGGGYTYNEQFF.

The CDR3 here is CASSGDSGFNEQFF. The CDR3 nucleotides are TGTGCCAGCAGCGGCGATAGCGGTTTCAATGAGCAGTTCTTC. This chain connects TRBV7-2 to TRBJ2-1; possible D gene TRBD2, 6 bases. The V gene's germline CDR1 is SGHTA and CDR2 FQGNSA. V gave up 5 bases and J gave up 6 bases, with 14 bases separating them. CDR3 length equals 14 residues.

This clonotype was detected many times. This chain joins TRBV3-1 and TRBJ1-2; TRBD1 matches 9 bases. The trim removed 1 base at V and 4 bases at J, leaving 4 bases unmatched. The length of the CDR3 is 15 residues. The germline V gene encodes CDR1 LGHDT and CDR2 YNNKEL (reference sequence). The CDR3: CASSQATGGIYGYTF. In DNA, the CDR3 is TGTGCCAGCAGCCAAGCCACAGGGGGCATCTATGGCTACACCTTC.

There are many counts of this clonotype. This chain connects TRBV6-5 to TRBJ2-3, with 8 positions matching TRBD1. V was pared by 5 bases and J by 0 bases, with 4 bases of the junction left unmatched. Germline V CDR1 and CDR2: MNHEY, SVGAGI. This CDR3 comprises 15 residues. CDR3 sequence: CASSHDRGSTDTQYF. CDR3 in DNA: TGTGCCAGCAGTCATGACAGGGGAAGCACAGATACGCAGTATTTT.

A note on this clonotype: Germline and junction disagree at one end, which may indicate a read error. The rearrangement joins TRBV14 to TRBJ2-6, with 7 bases lining up with TRBD1. Germline CDR1 SGHDN, CDR2 FVKESK. The CDR3 runs 23 residues. The CDR3 loop reads CAGSKDQGVGLLGPTTGANVLTF. The CDR3 DNA follows: TGTGCCGGCAGCAAAGATCAGGGGGTAGGTCTACTGGGGCCCACTACTGGGGCCAACGTCCTGACTTTC.

There are many counts of this clonotype. V gene TRBV3-1 combines with J gene TRBJ1-1, with D hard to call. The CDR3 covers 12 residues. In germline, CDR1 is LGHDT, CDR2 YNNKEL (reference sequence). V lost 4 bases to trimming and J lost 4 bases, with 7 bases between them. This chain's CDR3 is CASSPGFTEAFF. CDR3 coding DNA: TGTGCCAGCAGCCCCGGCTTCACTGAAGCTTTCTTT.

This clonotype has just a few counts. V usage is TRBV7-2 and J usage is TRBJ2-3, with 8 bases lining up with TRBD2. This CDR3 spans 15 amino acids. Germline assignment: CDR1 SGHTA and CDR2 FQGNSA. After removal of 6 bases from V and 0 bases from J, the junction contained 5 bases not matched to a gene. The DNA of the CDR3 is TGTGCCAGCAGACCAGCGGGAGCTAGCACAGATACGCAGTATTTT. This translates into CASRPAGASTDTQYF.

Ten or more counts support this clonotype. This rearrangement joins TRBV19 to TRBJ2-3, with 7 bases matching TRBD1. V shed 4 bases and J 4 bases; nucleotides not matched to a gene: 11. The CDR3 totals 16 residues. The germline CDR1 and CDR2 sequences are LNHDA and SQIVND (reference sequence). CDR3 DNA sequence: TGTGCCAGTAGTAGCCCGGGACAGATTACGGCAGATACGCAGTATTTT. Translating gives CASSSPGQITADTQYF.

Ten or more counts support this clonotype. The CDR3 sequence: CASSLAIQASEQYF. The CDR3 DNA sequence: TGTGCCAGCAGCTTAGCCATCCAGGCCAGCGAGCAGTACTTC. The chain combines TRBV7-2 with TRBJ2-7; D call uncertain. Germline CDR1 is SGHTA and CDR2 is FQGNSA. V lost 0 bases and J lost 6, with 12 bases in between. The CDR3 spans 14 residues.

This clonotype was detected many times. This chain uses TRBV4-3 with TRBJ2-3; perhaps TRBD2 as D (5 bases). V gave up 0 bases and J gave up 2 bases, with 9 bases separating them. Germline CDR1 LGHNA, CDR2 YSLEER. The CDR3 is 15 amino acids. The CDR3 DNA sequence: TGCGCCAGCAGCCAAGATACCGGGGTCACAGATACGCAGTATTTT. Protein: CASSQDTGVTDTQYF.